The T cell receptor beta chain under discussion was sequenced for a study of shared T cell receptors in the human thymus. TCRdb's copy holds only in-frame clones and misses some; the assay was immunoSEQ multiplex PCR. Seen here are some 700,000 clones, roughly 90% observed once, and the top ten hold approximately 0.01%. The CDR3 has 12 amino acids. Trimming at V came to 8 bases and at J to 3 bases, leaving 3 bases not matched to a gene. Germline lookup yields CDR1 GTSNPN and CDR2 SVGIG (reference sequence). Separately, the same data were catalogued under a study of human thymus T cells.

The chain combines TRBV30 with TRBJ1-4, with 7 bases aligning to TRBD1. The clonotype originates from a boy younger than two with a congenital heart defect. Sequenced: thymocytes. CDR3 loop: CATTGPNEKLFF. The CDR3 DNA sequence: TGTGCCACGACAGGGCCTAATGAAAAACTGTTTTTT.